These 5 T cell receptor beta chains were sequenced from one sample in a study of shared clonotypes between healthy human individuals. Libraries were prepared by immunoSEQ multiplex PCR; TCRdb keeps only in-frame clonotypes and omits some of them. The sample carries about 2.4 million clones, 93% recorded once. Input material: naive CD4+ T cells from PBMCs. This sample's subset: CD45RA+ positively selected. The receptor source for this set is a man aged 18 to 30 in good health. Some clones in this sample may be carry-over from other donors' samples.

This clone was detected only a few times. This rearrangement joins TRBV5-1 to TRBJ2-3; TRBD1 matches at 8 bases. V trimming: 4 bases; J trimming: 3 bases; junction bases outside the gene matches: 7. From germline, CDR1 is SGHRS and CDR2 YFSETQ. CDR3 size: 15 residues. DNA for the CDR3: TGCGCCAGCAGCCCGGGACAGGAAAGGACAGATACGCAGTATTTT. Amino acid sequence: CASSPGQERTDTQYF. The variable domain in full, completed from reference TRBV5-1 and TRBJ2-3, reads KAGVTQTPRYLIKTRGQQVTLSCSPISGHRSVSWYQQTPGQGLQFLFEYFSETQRNKGNFPGRFSGRQFSNSRSEMNVSTLELGDSALYLCASSPGQERTDTQYFGPGTRLTVL.

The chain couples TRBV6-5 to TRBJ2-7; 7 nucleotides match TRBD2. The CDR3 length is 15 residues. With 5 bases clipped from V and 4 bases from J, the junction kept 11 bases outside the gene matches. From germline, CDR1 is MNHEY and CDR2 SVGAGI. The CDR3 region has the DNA TGTGCCAGCAGTCGGGGGGATCTCCCGGGGTACGAGCAGTACTTC. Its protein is CASSRGDLPGYEQYF.

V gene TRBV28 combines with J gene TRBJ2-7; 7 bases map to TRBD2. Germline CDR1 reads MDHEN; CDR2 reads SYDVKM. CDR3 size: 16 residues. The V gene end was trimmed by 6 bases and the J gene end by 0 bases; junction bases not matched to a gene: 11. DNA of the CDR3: TGTGCCAGCAGCAAACCGCGCGGGAGACTCTCCTACGAGCAGTACTTC. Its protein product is CASSKPRGRLSYEQYF.

CDR3 protein: CASSGTTREKLFF. CDR3 coding DNA: TGTGCCAGCTCGGGGACTACACGAGAAAAACTGTTTTTT. The rearrangement joins TRBV6-1 to TRBJ1-4, with D perhaps matching TRBD1 (5 bases). The V gene lost 8 bases and the J gene lost 8 bases, with 15 bases spanning the gap. The germline gives CDR1 MNHNS, CDR2 SASEGT. This CDR3 comprises 13 residues.

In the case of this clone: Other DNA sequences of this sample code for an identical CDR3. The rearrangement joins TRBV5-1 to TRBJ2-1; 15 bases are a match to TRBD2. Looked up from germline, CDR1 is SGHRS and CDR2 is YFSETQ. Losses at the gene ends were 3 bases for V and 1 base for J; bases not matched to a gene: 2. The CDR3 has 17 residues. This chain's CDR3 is CASSWGLAGGSYNEQFF. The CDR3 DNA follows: TGCGCCAGCAGCTGGGGACTAGCGGGAGGATCCTACAATGAGCAGTTCTTC.